The clone carrying this T cell receptor (beta chain) has just a few counts. Its specificity is unknown. The record originates from a study of Ad26.COV2.S vaccination and SARS-CoV-2 variants. Study-level information: The study gave Ad26.COV2.S intramuscularly, once or twice 56 days apart.

Findings of the study overall: Placebo and vaccine recipients had non-spike TCR breadth that was similar.

CDR3 length: 15 residues. Germline CDR1 ENHRY, CDR2 SYGVKD. With 3 bases clipped from V and 3 bases from J, the junction kept 4 bases outside the gene matches. The assay was immunoSEQ multiplex PCR, and TCRdb's table has in-frame clones only and misses some. Counted here are around 450,000 clones, 70% to 90% occurring once; the ten biggest clones make up around 1.8%. The treatment was: 19 received Ad26.COV2.S at low or high dose, single or two shots; about 5 received placebo; per-sample allocation not given. Day 63 after the first injection of vaccine or placebo was the sampling time. The sequence was obtained from a person aged 18-65 years who received the Ad26.COV2.S COVID-19 vaccine or a placebo. Sequencing was performed on peripheral blood, taken in a trial of Ad26.COV2.S vaccine versus placebo. The rearrangement joins TRBV10-3 to TRBJ2-7; 11 bases align to TRBD1. DNA for the CDR3: TGTGCCATCAGTGATCCGGGACAGGGGGACTACGAGCAGTACTTC. The encoded protein is CAISDPGQGDYEQYF.